The next 18 T cell receptor beta chains were all read from a single sample in a study of blood T cell repertoires in COVID-19. TCRdb keeps only in-frame clones here, not all; method: immunoSEQ multiplex PCR. The profile shows about 58,000 clones, about 88% of them singletons. The sequenced sample consisted of peripheral blood. The receptors originated from a woman in her sixties or seventies with active COVID-19.

This clone was counted between two and nine times. The chain uses TRBV19 and TRBJ1-5; D unclear. Trimming shortened V by 6 bases and J by 3 bases, and 12 bases separated the two germline ends. CDR3 length: 14 amino acids. Germline V gene data show CDR1 as LNHDA and CDR2 as SQIVND (reference sequence). The DNA for the CDR3 is TGTGCCAGTAGCCCCTCCCGGGACAATCAGCCCCAGCATTTT. This sequence encodes CASSPSRDNQPQHF.

The V and J genes are TRBV18 and TRBJ1-4; 7 bases match TRBD1. Looked up from germline, CDR1 is KGHSH and CDR2 is LQKENI. With V trimmed by 4 bases and J by 7 bases, 6 bases remained unmatched. This CDR3 has 14 residues. In nucleotides, the CDR3 is TGTGCCAGCTCACTACTTGGACAGGCTGAAAAACTGTTTTTT. Encoded protein: CASSLLGQAEKLFF. Supplemented by reference TRBV18 and TRBJ1-4, the full variable domain reads NAGVMQNPRHLVRRRGQEARLRCSPMKGHSHVYWYRQLPEEGLKFMVYLQKENIIDESGMPKERFSAEFPKEGPSILRIQQVVRGDSAAYFCASSLLGQAEKLFFGSGTQLSVL.

For the CDR3, the DNA is TGTGCCAGCAGCCAAGGGCTAGCGGGGGTATTATACGAGCAGTACTTC. It yields the protein CASSQGLAGVLYEQYF. The V call is TRBV14, the J call TRBJ2-7; 10 bases map to TRBD2. J lost 4 bases, V lost 1 base, and 7 bases had no gene match. Germline CDR1 and CDR2: SGHDN and FVKESK. This CDR3 contains 16 residues.

The chain links TRBV6-5 to TRBJ2-2; 12 positions match TRBD2. V gave up 8 bases and J gave up 4 bases; unmatched junction bases: 5. CDR1 and CDR2 from the germline V gene are MNHEY and SVGAGI. The CDR3 is 15 residues long. The CDR3 reads CASCPSGGATGELFF. CDR3 nucleotide sequence: TGTGCCAGCTGTCCTAGCGGGGGGGCCACCGGGGAGCTGTTTTTT.

The V and J genes are TRBV6-5 and TRBJ1-1, with D possibly TRBD1 on 5 matching bases. This CDR3 comprises 14 residues. Trimming cost V 4 bases and J 10 bases, with 19 bases left between them. Germline-derived CDR1 and CDR2 are MNHEY and SVGAGI. The CDR3 region has the DNA TGTGCCAGCAGTTTTGCTCAGGGTCCTTCTGGAGCTTTCTTT. Residues: CASSFAQGPSGAFF.

The chain couples TRBV18 to TRBJ1-1, with 8 bases identical to TRBD1. This CDR3 has 15 residues. Germline V gene data show CDR1 as KGHSH and CDR2 as LQKENI. Germline trimming cut 2 bases from V and 1 base from J; bases unmatched to any gene: 3. CDR3 region: CASSPGTGRNTEAFF. Here the CDR3 DNA reads TGTGCCAGCTCACCAGGGACAGGAAGGAACACTGAAGCTTTCTTT.

This clone was counted only a few times. The chain couples TRBV5-1 to TRBJ2-7, with D perhaps matching TRBD2 (6 bases). Germline V gene sequence: CDR1 SGHRS, CDR2 YFSETQ. Between the trimmed V and J ends, which lost 0 bases and 4 bases, there was a span of 11 bases. The CDR3 covers 14 residues. CDR3 in amino acids: CASSLGDFKYEQYF. DNA for the CDR3: TGCGCCAGCAGCTTGGGGGACTTCAAATACGAGCAGTACTTC.

The chain links TRBV5-4 to TRBJ1-2; maybe TRBD1 (5 bases). V lost 1 base to trimming and J lost 6 bases, with 10 bases between them. The CDR3 runs 13 residues. The germline V gene encodes CDR1 SGHNT and CDR2 YYREEE (reference sequence). The CDR3 loop is CASSLSGGDGYTF. The CDR3, as DNA: TGTGCCAGCAGCTTGTCGGGAGGGGATGGCTACACCTTC. The complete variable domain, with remaining parts taken from reference TRBV5-4 and TRBJ1-2, reads ETGVTQSPTHLIKTRGQQVTLRCSSQSGHNTVSWYQQALGQGPQFIFQYYREEENGRGNFPPRFSGLQFPNYSSELNVNALELDDSALYLCASSLSGGDGYTFGSGTRLTVV.

The V gene is TRBV2, the J gene TRBJ2-7, with a possible D match to TRBD2 (6 bases). Germline V gene lookup returns CDR1 SNHLY and CDR2 FYNNEI. Deletions cut 8 bases from V and 4 bases from J, with 15 bases between. The CDR3 has 13 amino acids. In nucleotides, the CDR3 is TGTGCCAGCGATCGGGACGGACTATACGAGCAGTACTTC. Encoded protein: CASDRDGLYEQYF.

CDR3 region: CATSRDLAANYGYTF. CDR3 nucleotides: TGTGCCACCAGCAGAGATCTAGCGGCTAACTATGGCTACACCTTC. V gene TRBV15 combines with J gene TRBJ1-2, with D unclear. CDR1 is LNHNV, CDR2 YYDKDF, per germline (reference sequence). The CDR3 spans 15 residues. Between the trimmed V and J ends, which lost 0 bases and 0 bases, there was a span of 8 bases.

This sequence joins TRBV5-6 and TRBJ1-2; 7 nucleotides line up with TRBD1. The CDR3 covers 18 residues. V lost 4 bases and J lost 5; bases outside the gene matches: 20. Germline values: CDR1 SGHDT, CDR2 YYEEEE. The CDR3 loop is CASSATKGQLGRGYGYTF. The CDR3 DNA sequence: TGTGCCAGCAGCGCCACCAAGGGACAGCTGGGAAGGGGGTATGGCTACACCTTC.

V gene TRBV7-2 combines with J gene TRBJ1-6; D unclear. In germline, CDR1 is SGHTA, CDR2 FQGNSA. The germline V and J ends were trimmed by 6 bases and 12 bases, with 21 bases remaining between them. The CDR3 is 15 residues long. CDR3 sequence: CASRSSRGSGLPLHF. CDR3 coding DNA: TGTGCCAGCAGGTCAAGCCGGGGTTCCGGGTTACCCCTCCACTTT.

The chain links TRBV5-6 to TRBJ2-7; no firm D call. V lost 1 base to trimming and J lost 3 bases, with 8 bases between them. Germline V gives CDR1 SGHDT, CDR2 YYEEEE. The CDR3 contains 13 residues. CDR3 sequence (DNA): TGTGCCAGCAGCTTGCCCGCGGACTACGAGCAGTACTTC. Its protein is CASSLPADYEQYF.

This rearrangement joins TRBV18 to TRBJ1-1; possible D gene TRBD1, 5 bases. The germline V and J ends were trimmed by 3 bases and 4 bases, with 18 bases remaining between them. CDR1 is KGHSH, CDR2 LQKENI, per germline. The CDR3 is made up of 16 amino acids. This CDR3 is CASSPRGGLGGTEAFF. The CDR3 nucleotides read TGTGCCAGCTCACCCCGGGGGGGGTTAGGAGGCACTGAAGCTTTCTTT.

The chain combines TRBV3-1 (or the pseudogene TRBV3-2) with TRBJ2-4, with a weak D call TRBD2 (5 bases). The CDR3 length is 11 residues. Germline CDR1 is LGHDT and CDR2 is YNNKEL (reference sequence). V was shortened by 3 bases and J by 13 bases, with 10 bases between the two germline ends. The CDR3 is CASSQTGVQYF. CDR3 bases: TGTGCCAGCAGCCAGACCGGGGTCCAGTACTTC.

This sequence joins TRBV10-3 and TRBJ2-7; tentatively, D is TRBD2 (6 bases). The CDR3 is 13 residues long. Germline lookup yields CDR1 ENHRY and CDR2 SYGVKD. The V and J ends lost 3 bases and 1 base respectively, with 7 bases between them. As DNA, the CDR3 is TGTGCCATCAGTGACGGGGGTTCCTACGAGCAGTACTTC. Amino acids: CAISDGGSYEQYF.

The chain joins TRBV20-1 to TRBJ1-5; D unresolved. CDR1 is DFQATT and CDR2 is SNEGSKA in the germline V gene (reference sequence). V lost 3 bases and J 0 bases, leaving 9 bases between the germline ends. CDR3 length equals 14 residues. CDR3 amino acids: CSASLGNSNQPQHF. In DNA form, the CDR3 reads TGCAGTGCTAGTCTCGGTAATAGCAATCAGCCCCAGCATTTT.

This rearrangement joins TRBV11-2 to TRBJ2-1, with a tentative D call TRBD1 (5 bases). Per the germline V gene, CDR1 is SGHAT and CDR2 is FQNNGV. V was trimmed by 5 bases and J by 9 bases, leaving 17 bases between them. The CDR3 is made up of 14 amino acids. The CDR3 protein is CASSQSGQGGEQFF. Here the CDR3 DNA reads TGTGCCAGCAGCCAAAGTGGACAAGGCGGTGAGCAGTTCTTC.